This T cell receptor (beta chain) was profiled in a study of technical replicates of blood from a handful of donors. Measured with immunoSEQ multiplex PCR; TCRdb has only the in-frame clones, and not every one. Found here are under 95,000 clones, 98% of them singletons; the top ten hold approximately 0.15%. The CDR3 extends over 15 amino acids. Germline CDR1 and CDR2: LNHDA and SQIVND (reference sequence). V was shortened by 0 bases and J by 6 bases, with 12 bases between the two germline ends. The material sequenced was T cells isolated from PBMCs. The V call is TRBV19, the J call TRBJ1-5, with D unresolved. The source is a human donor in good health. The DNA of the CDR3 is TGTGCCAGTAGTATAGAGGAGGGATATATTCAGCCCCAGCATTTT. Translated, it gives CASSIEEGYIQPQHF. Variable domain in full (rest from reference TRBV19 and TRBJ1-5): DGGITQSPKYLFRKEGQNVTLSCEQNLNHDAMYWYRQDPGQGLRLIYYSQIVNDFQKGDIAEGYSVSREKKESFPLTVTSAQKNPTAFYLCASSIEEGYIQPQHFGDGTRLSIL.